The clone carrying this T cell receptor beta chain was detected only a few times. Its antigen is as yet unknown. The entry originates in a study of T-cell reconstitution after alpha-beta-depleted transplantation in children. Study conclusions and caveats: For some patients, TCRbeta diversity was high at day 60 because of recipient T cells and thymic progenitors that survived. T-cell counts and diversity at one year post-transplant came mainly from newly produced T cells. Alpha-beta T cells present about two months after transplant were reported to originate from several hundred expanded graft clones.

V was pared by 3 bases and J by 4 bases, with 10 bases between. CDR3 length: 13 amino acids. Germline assignment: CDR1 SGHRS and CDR2 YFSETQ. Unique molecular identifiers were incorporated when the TCRbeta library was constructed. Using its own MiXCR run on the PCR reads, TCRdb lists one record per CDR3 protein. The sample has 750,000 to 950,000 distinct CDR3 sequences, roughly 15% seen once. The starting material was PBMCs, mostly from graft donor cells, obtained 360 days after TCRalphabeta/CD19-depleted stem cell transplant. The V gene is TRBV5-1, the J gene TRBJ2-5; D not resolved. The TCR was taken from a male patient between 10 and 17 years old who had a stem cell transplant for acute lymphoblastic leukemia, so the T cells may come from the graft donor. In DNA form, the CDR3 reads TGCGCCAGCAGCTCTTCTGGACCAGAGACCCAGTACTTC. Amino acid sequence: CASSSSGPETQYF.